This entry concerns a single TCR beta chain. The target antigen is unknown. CDR3 size: 18 residues. The germline V gene encodes CDR1 SGHAT and CDR2 FQNNGV. Per-sample cDNA came from eight separate reactions. TCRdb reworked the 5' RACE reads into one entry per CDR3 protein, no DNA. Recorded for this sample: approximately 420,000 distinct CDR3 sequences. The sample belongs to a study of monozygotic twins with inflammatory bowel disease. The authors isolated total RNA from whole blood without sorting T cells. General observations from the study: For IBD, no single strong associated signal or clonotype was supported.

Sequencing was done on a sample of blood. The V call is TRBV11-2, the J call TRBJ2-6; no DNA is available, so the TRBD1 call from TCRdb remains unchecked. The TCR originated in a human donor with ulcerative colitis or Crohn's disease, or a healthy co-twin of an affected twin (not recorded which). The CDR3 sequence: CASSAPVTWGPGANVLTF.